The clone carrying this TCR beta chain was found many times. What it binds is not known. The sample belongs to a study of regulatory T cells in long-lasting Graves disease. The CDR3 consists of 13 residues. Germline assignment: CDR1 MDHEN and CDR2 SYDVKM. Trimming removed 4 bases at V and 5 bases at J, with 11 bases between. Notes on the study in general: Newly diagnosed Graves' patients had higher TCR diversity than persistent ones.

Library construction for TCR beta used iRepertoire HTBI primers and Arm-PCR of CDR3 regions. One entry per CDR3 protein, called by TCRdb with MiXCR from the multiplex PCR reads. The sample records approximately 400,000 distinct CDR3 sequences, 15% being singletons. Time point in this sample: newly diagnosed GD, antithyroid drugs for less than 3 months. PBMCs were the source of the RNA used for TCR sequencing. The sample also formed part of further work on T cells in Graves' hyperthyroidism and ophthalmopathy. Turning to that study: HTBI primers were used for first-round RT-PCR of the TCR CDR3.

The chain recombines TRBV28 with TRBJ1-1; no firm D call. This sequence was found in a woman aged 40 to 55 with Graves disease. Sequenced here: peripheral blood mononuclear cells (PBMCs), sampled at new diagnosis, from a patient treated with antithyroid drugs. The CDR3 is CASSSGVGTEAFF. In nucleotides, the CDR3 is TGTGCCAGCAGTTCTGGGGTAGGGACTGAAGCTTTCTTT.